Each of the 7 T cell receptor beta chains below was sequenced from the same sample in a study of CD8 T cells in ankylosing spondylitis. One entry per CDR3 protein, called by TCRdb with MiXCR from the 5' RACE reads. The repertoire holds about 300,000 distinct CDR3 sequences, around 21% seen once, with about 3.7% in the top ten. The specimen was blood, either unsorted or a sorted T cell fraction (not recorded which). The receptor source for this set is a female donor with ankylosing spondylitis or in good health (not recorded which).

This clonotype was detected ten times or more. The chain employs TRBV7-2 and TRBJ1-5; D gene unclear. The V and J ends lost 4 bases and 7 bases respectively, with 11 bases between them. The CDR3 is 13 residues long. Germline CDR1 SGHTA, CDR2 FQGNSA. CDR3 nucleotides: TGTGCCAGCAGCTATAGTACGCGACAGCCCCAGCATTTT. It specifies CASSYSTRQPQHF. The variable domain in full, with the rest retrieved from reference TRBV7-2 and TRBJ1-5, is GAGVSQSPSNKVTEKGKDVELRCDPISGHTALYWYRQSLGQGLEFLIYFQGNSAPDKSGLPSDRFSAERTGGSVSTLTIQRTQQEDSAVYLCASSYSTRQPQHFGDGTRLSIL.

The rearrangement links TRBV20-1 to TRBJ2-5, with 13 bases aligning to TRBD2. Germline V gene lookup returns CDR1 DFQATT and CDR2 SNEGSKA (reference sequence). The CDR3 runs to 15 residues. Losses at the gene ends were 6 bases for V and 2 bases for J; bases not matched to a gene: 6. CDR3 in DNA: TGCAGTGCACCTACTAGCGGGAGGGGACAAGAGACCCAGTACTTC. Translated, it gives CSAPTSGRGQETQYF.

This clonotype has just a few counts. J is TRBJ1-6 and V is TRBV12-3 or TRBV12-4; D gene uncertain. CDR3 length: 15 amino acids. Trimming pared 2 bases from V and 6 bases from J, leaving 11 bases between. CDR3 coding DNA: TGTGCCAGCAGTTTAATACCGGAGATTAATTCACCCCTCCACTTT. The encoded protein is CASSLIPEINSPLHF.

This clonotype has more than one count but fewer than ten. The rearrangement joins TRBV27 to TRBJ2-7; tentatively, D is TRBD2 (7 bases). Trimming shortened V by 3 bases and J by 12 bases, and 18 bases separated the two germline ends. Germline V gives CDR1 MNHEY, CDR2 SMNVEV (reference sequence). The CDR3 spans 13 residues. Written as DNA, the CDR3 is TGTGCCAGCAGTTTCTCAGCGGGACACCAACCGTACTTC. Its translation is CASSFSAGHQPYF.

In this sample, this clonotype turned up a few times. Here the CDR3 reads CASNSRTDTQYF. DNA of the CDR3: TGTGCCAGCAACAGCCGCACAGATACGCAGTATTTT. The rearrangement links TRBV6-5 to TRBJ2-3, with unresolved D. The germline CDR1 and CDR2 sequences are MNHEY and SVGAGI. This CDR3 is 12 amino acids long. The germline V and J ends were trimmed by 7 bases and 1 base, with 6 bases remaining between them.

This chain uses TRBV29-1 with TRBJ2-7; D might be TRBD1 or TRBD2, each matching 6 bases. The V and J ends lost 3 bases and 6 bases respectively, with 15 bases between them. The CDR3 extends over 13 amino acids. Germline lookup yields CDR1 SQVTM and CDR2 ANQGSEA. The DNA for the CDR3 is TGCAGCGTTGAGGTCGGTGGAGGGGGCGAGCAGTACTTC. Translating gives CSVEVGGGGEQYF.

The chain joins TRBV4-3 to TRBJ2-2; 11 bases are a match to TRBD2. Germline loops: CDR1 LGHNA, CDR2 YSLEER. Unmatched junction bases numbered 8, after V lost 1 base and J lost 7 bases. The CDR3 spans 17 residues. The CDR3 nucleotides are TGCGCCAGCAGCCAAGTCGAAACTAGCGGGAGAGTCGGGGAGCTGTTTTTT. Amino acids: CASSQVETSGRVGELFF.